The rows below give T cell receptor beta chains drawn from one sample of a study of metastatic and nonmetastatic thyroid tumors. Through MiXCR, TCRdb re-clonotyped the PCR reads. The repertoire has some 25,000 clones, approximately 19% of them found once; the top ten carry about 4.6%. Input material: blood. Source of these receptors: a male donor with papillary thyroid cancer or a benign thyroid nodule (not recorded which). Some clones in this sample may be carry-over from other donors' samples. Both conserved end residues are part of each CDR3. A D gene is named only where the DNA matches it firmly. Expanded clones get a size class; other rows say once, few or many, or leave the size out.

abundance	d_gene	j_gene	v_gene	CDR3nt	CDR3aa
once	TRBD1	TRBJ1-2	TRBV9	TGTGCCAGCAGCGTAGAGGGACAGGGGACGAACTATGGCTACACCTTC	CASSVEGQGTNYGYTF
.	.	TRBJ2-3	TRBV6-2/TRBV6-3	TGTGCCAGCAGTCCCATAGGAATAAAGGCTACGCAGTATTTT	CASSPIGIKATQYF
.	.	TRBJ1-1	TRBV7-2	TGTGCCAGCAGCTCTCTCCGGGCCACTGAAGCTTTCTTT	CASSSLRATEAFF
many	TRBD2	TRBJ2-2	TRBV19	TGTGCCAGTGGCTCCAGCGGGAGGGCCACTTGGGAGCTGTTTTTT	CASGSSGRATWELFF
many	TRBD2	TRBJ2-1	TRBV20-1	TGCAGTGCTGCTGGACTAGCGGCGTACAATGAGCAGTTCTTC	CSAAGLAAYNEQFF
many	.	TRBJ1-1	TRBV2	TGTGCCAGCAAGGTCTCCGGGACCGGGGGCACTGAAGCTTTCTTT	CASKVSGTGGTEAFF
few	TRBD1	TRBJ1-1	TRBV25-1	TGTGCCACCGCTGGGCAGGGGGCAACTTTCTTT	CATAGQGATFF
medium-sized	TRBD2	TRBJ2-3	TRBV12-3/TRBV12-4	TGTGCCAGCAGTCCAGAGGCGGGAGCGGCAGATACGCAGTATTTT	CASSPEAGAADTQYF
many	.	TRBJ1-2	TRBV5-4	TGTGCCAGCAGCTTGGCTCTCACCTCCTATGGCTACACCTTC	CASSLALTSYGYTF
medium-sized	.	TRBJ1-6	TRBV28	TGTGCCAGCAGCTCCCCTAGGGACTTCTATAATTCACCCCTCCACTTT	CASSSPRDFYNSPLHF
many	.	TRBJ1-1	TRBV20-1	TGCAGTGCTAGACCGAGACAGGTCAACACTGAAGCTTTCTTT	CSARPRQVNTEAFF
.	TRBD2	TRBJ2-3	TRBV11-2	TGTGCCAGCAGCTTAGATCACAGCACTAGCGGGAGTCACACAGATACGCAGTATTTT	CASSLDHSTSGSHTDTQYF
many	.	TRBJ1-4	TRBV7-9	TGTGCCAGCAGCTTAAGGGGGGGCGACGAGGAAAAACTGTTTTTT	CASSLRGGDEEKLFF
medium-sized	.	TRBJ2-1	TRBV27	TGTGCCAGCAGTTTGGGGCAGGGAGGAGAGCAGTTCTTC	CASSLGQGGEQFF
many	TRBD2	TRBJ2-1	TRBV29-1	TGCAGCGTTGAGGGAACTAGCGGGAAATTGGCTGAGCAGTTCTTC	CSVEGTSGKLAEQFF